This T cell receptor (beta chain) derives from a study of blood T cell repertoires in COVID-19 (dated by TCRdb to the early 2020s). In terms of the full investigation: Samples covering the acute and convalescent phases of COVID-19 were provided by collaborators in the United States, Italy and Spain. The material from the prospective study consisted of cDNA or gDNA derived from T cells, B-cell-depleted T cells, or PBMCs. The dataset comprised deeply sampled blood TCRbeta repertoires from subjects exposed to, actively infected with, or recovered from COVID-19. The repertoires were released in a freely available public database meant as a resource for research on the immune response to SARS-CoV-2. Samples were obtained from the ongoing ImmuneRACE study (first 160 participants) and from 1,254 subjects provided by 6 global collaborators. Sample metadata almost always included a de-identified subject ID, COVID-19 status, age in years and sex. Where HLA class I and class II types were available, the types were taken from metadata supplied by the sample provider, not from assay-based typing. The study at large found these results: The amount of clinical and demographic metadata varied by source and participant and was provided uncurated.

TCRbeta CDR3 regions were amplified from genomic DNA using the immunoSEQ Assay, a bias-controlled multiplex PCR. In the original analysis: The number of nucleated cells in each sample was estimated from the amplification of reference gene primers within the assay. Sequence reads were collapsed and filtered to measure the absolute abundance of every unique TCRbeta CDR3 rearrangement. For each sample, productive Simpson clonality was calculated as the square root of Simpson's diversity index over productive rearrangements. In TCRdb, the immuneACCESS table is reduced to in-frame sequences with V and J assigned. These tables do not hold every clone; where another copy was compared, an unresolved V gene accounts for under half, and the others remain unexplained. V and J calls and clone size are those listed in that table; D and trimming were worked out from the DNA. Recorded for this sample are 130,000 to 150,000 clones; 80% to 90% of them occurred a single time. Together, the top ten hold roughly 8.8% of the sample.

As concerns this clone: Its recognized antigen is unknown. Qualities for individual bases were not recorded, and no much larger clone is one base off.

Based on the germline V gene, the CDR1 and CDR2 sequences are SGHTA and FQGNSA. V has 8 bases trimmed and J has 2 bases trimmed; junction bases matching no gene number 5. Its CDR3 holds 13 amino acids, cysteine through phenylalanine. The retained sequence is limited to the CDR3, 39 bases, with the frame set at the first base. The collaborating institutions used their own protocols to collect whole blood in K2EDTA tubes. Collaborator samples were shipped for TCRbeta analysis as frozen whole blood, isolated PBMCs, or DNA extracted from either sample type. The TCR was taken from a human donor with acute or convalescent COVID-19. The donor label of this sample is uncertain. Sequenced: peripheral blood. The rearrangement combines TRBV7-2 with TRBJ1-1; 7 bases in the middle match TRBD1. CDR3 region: CASGGQSNTEAFF. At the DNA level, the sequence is TGTGCCAGCGGGGGACAGTCTAACACTGAAGCTTTCTTT. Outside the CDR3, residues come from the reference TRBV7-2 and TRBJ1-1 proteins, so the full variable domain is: GAGVSQSPSNKVTEKGKDVELRCDPISGHTALYWYRQSLGQGLEFLIYFQGNSAPDKSGLPSDRFSAERTGGSVSTLTIQRTQQEDSAVYLCASGGQSNTEAFFGQGTRLTVV.